Described below is a single TCR beta chain sequence and its context. This sample was taken from a study of breast tumors, draining lymph nodes, adjacent tissues. TCRdb itself ran the multiplex PCR reads through MiXCR, one entry per CDR3 protein. The data contain around 190,000 distinct CDR3 sequences, approximately 30% of them singletons. V gave up 3 bases and J gave up 6 bases, with 21 bases separating them. The CDR3 consists of 16 residues. Germline V lookup: CDR1 LNHNV, CDR2 YYDKDF (reference sequence). Axillary draining lymph nodes of breast cancer patients supplied the node samples. This chain uses TRBV15 with TRBJ2-7, with D possibly being TRBD2 (6 bases). The specimen was axillary lymph node tissue. The TCR sequence derives from a female donor with breast cancer. Some clones in this sample may be carry-over from other donors' samples. CDR3 loop: CATSSLEGPPRGEQYF. DNA for the CDR3: TGTGCCACCAGCAGCTTGGAGGGGCCCCCAAGAGGCGAGCAGTACTTC.